This TCR beta chain is from a study of CXCR3-negative and CXCR3-positive naive CD8 T cells. Overall study results and limits: A higher hydrophobicity marked the TRB CDR3s of CXCR3-positive naive cells versus CXCR3-negative naive cells. TCR interaction strength was inferred from TRB CDR3 physicochemistry, as CD5 matched across naive subsets. Whereas both naive subsets had comparably high diversity, memory CD8+ cells had much lower diversity.

With regard to this clonotype: Its target is not known.

CDR1 and CDR2 from the germline V gene are SGHVS and FNYEAQ. The CDR3 covers 12 residues. UMI-tagged TRB cDNA libraries were built via 5' RACE. Following a re-call of the 5' RACE reads, TCRdb has one entry per CDR3 protein and lacks DNA. The sample has about 110,000 distinct CDR3 sequences. The receptor was derived from a human donor in good health. Some clones in this sample may be carry-over from other donors' samples. The chain recombines TRBV7-6 with TRBJ2-1. Sequences were obtained from naive CXCR3+ CD8+ T cells from blood. Specified subset: CD45RO-CCR7+CD27+CD95- naive CD8+ T cells expressing CXCR3 (TNR3+). The CDR3 here is CASRDSSHEQFF.